These 22 T cell receptor beta chains came from one sample sequenced in a study of shared clonotypes between healthy human individuals. Clones were sequenced by immunoSEQ multiplex PCR, and TCRdb holds only the in-frame ones, with some missing. The data contain some 1,900,000 clones, about 95% of them singletons. Terminally differentiated effector memory CD45RA+ cells were excluded by CCR7 positive selection of CD45RO-negative cells. Sequenced: naive CD8+ T cells sorted from blood. The receptors shown here come from a man aged 18 to 29 in good health.

This chain connects TRBV20-1 to TRBJ2-1; D gene unclear. This CDR3 contains 11 residues. Trimming cost V 7 bases and J 4 bases, with 8 bases left between them. The germline CDR1 and CDR2 sequences are DFQATT and SNEGSKA (reference sequence). CDR3 sequence reads: CSVFDYNEQFF. DNA for the CDR3: TGCAGTGTCTTCGATTACAATGAGCAGTTCTTC.

V gene TRBV7-9 combines with J gene TRBJ2-5; the match to TRBD2 covers 11 bases. From germline, CDR1 is SEHNR and CDR2 FQNEAQ (reference sequence). The CDR3 length is 16 residues. V lost 4 bases and J lost 2; bases outside the gene matches: 6. The CDR3 region has the DNA TGTGCCAGCAGCTCCGGGACTAGCGGAGCTCAAGAGACCCAGTACTTC. This translates into CASSSGTSGAQETQYF.

In the case of this clone: One end of the junction fails to match germline, which may point to a read error. This rearrangement joins TRBV7-7 to TRBJ2-7; no firm D call. The CDR3 has 15 amino acids. Germline-derived CDR1 and CDR2 are SSHAT and FNYEAQ (reference sequence). The CDR3 loop is CASSQSKAPDYEQYF. DNA of the CDR3: TGTGCTAGCAGTCAATCCAAAGCACCAGACTACGAGCAGTACTTC.

The chain is built from TRBV7-9 and TRBJ2-1; TRBD2 matches at 8 bases. The V and J ends lost 6 bases and 6 bases, in that order; junction bases with no gene match: 4. The germline V gene encodes CDR1 SEHNR and CDR2 FQNEAQ (reference sequence). The CDR3 sequence is 13 residues long. CDR3 protein: CASSLTSANEQFF. CDR3 sequence (DNA): TGTGCCAGCAGTCTGACTAGCGCCAATGAGCAGTTCTTC.

Only one count was recorded for this clone. The same CDR3 arises from other DNA sequences in this sample as well. In nucleotides, the CDR3 is TGTGCCAGCAGCTTGTGGGGAGGGTACGAGCAGTACTTC. Translation: CASSLWGGYEQYF. V and J are TRBV5-6 and TRBJ2-7; 7 bases line up with TRBD2. Germline trimming cut 1 base from V and 4 bases from J; bases unmatched to any gene: 2. This CDR3 has 13 residues. Germline V gene sequence: CDR1 SGHDT, CDR2 YYEEEE. The whole variable domain, remainder taken from reference TRBV5-6 and TRBJ2-7, is DAGVTQSPTHLIKTRGQQVTLRCSPKSGHDTVSWYQQALGQGPQFIFQYYEEEERQRGNFPDRFSGHQFPNYSSELNVNALLLGDSALYLCASSLWGGYEQYFGPGTRLTVT.

This clone was seen a single time. This chain links TRBV7-9 with TRBJ2-3; no clear D. This CDR3 contains 12 residues. V shed 4 bases and J shed 2 bases, with 4 bases lying between them. The germline V gene has CDR1 SEHNR and CDR2 FQNEAQ (reference sequence). The CDR3 sequence is CASSYFTDTQYF. The CDR3 DNA reads TGTGCCAGCAGCTACTTCACAGATACGCAGTATTTT. Supplemented by reference TRBV7-9 and TRBJ2-3, the full variable domain reads DTGVSQNPRHKITKRGQNVTFRCDPISEHNRLYWYRQTLGQGPEFLTYFQNEAQLEKSRLLSDRFSAERPKGSFSTLEIQRTEQGDSAMYLCASSYFTDTQYFGPGTRLTVL.

This sequence joins TRBV4-1 and TRBJ2-7; D is unclear. Trimming shortened V by 0 bases and J by 0 bases, and 9 bases separated the two germline ends. CDR3 length: 15 residues. CDR1 and CDR2 (germline): MGHRA, YSYEKL. The CDR3 DNA reads TGCGCCAGCAGCCAAGAAAAGGACCTCTCCTACGAGCAGTACTTC. It translates to CASSQEKDLSYEQYF.

J is TRBJ2-2 and V is TRBV29-1, with D perhaps TRBD1 (5 bases). Trimming removed 7 bases from V and 5 bases from J, with 11 bases in between. Germline V lookup: CDR1 SQVTM, CDR2 ANQGSEA. There are 12 residues in the CDR3. The CDR3 sequence: CSAGKGTGELFF. The CDR3 DNA sequence: TGCAGCGCCGGAAAGGGGACCGGGGAGCTGTTTTTT.

The rearrangement uses TRBV5-4 and TRBJ2-3; 9 nucleotides agree with TRBD2. The CDR3 loop spans 15 amino acids. V trimming: 4 bases; J trimming: 4 bases; junction bases outside the gene matches: 7. Germline lookup yields CDR1 SGHNT and CDR2 YYREEE (reference sequence). The CDR3 DNA sequence: TGTGCCAGCAGCAATAGCGGGAGCCCCCCAGATACGCAGTATTTT. This codes for CASSNSGSPPDTQYF.

The V gene is TRBV30, the J gene TRBJ1-2, with TRBD1 matching over 7 bases. The junction had 2 bases not matched to a gene; V was cut back by 0 bases and J by 7 bases. Germline V gives CDR1 GTSNPN, CDR2 SVGIG (reference sequence). The length of the CDR3 is 12 residues. The CDR3 DNA reads TGTGCCTGGAGTGTACAGGGGTTTGGCTACACCTTC. This translates into CAWSVQGFGYTF.

CDR3 DNA sequence: TGTGCCAGCAGTGAACCGACAGGGGGGTACGGTTACGAGCAGTACTTC. Protein product: CASSEPTGGYGYEQYF. The chain employs TRBV6-1 and TRBJ2-7; 9 bases are a match to TRBD1. The CDR3 totals 16 residues. CDR1 and CDR2 (germline): MNHNS, SASEGT. After removal of 2 bases from V and 4 bases from J, the junction contained 9 bases not matched to a gene.

The chain is built from TRBV5-1 and TRBJ1-2; D not resolved. Per the germline V gene, CDR1 is SGHRS and CDR2 is YFSETQ. The CDR3 extends over 13 amino acids. V lost 5 bases, J lost 7 bases, and 15 bases lay in between. This CDR3 is CASSMTNEVGYTF. Written as DNA, the CDR3 is TGCGCCAGCAGTATGACCAACGAGGTTGGCTACACCTTC. The complete variable domain, with remaining parts taken from reference TRBV5-1 and TRBJ1-2, reads KAGVTQTPRYLIKTRGQQVTLSCSPISGHRSVSWYQQTPGQGLQFLFEYFSETQRNKGNFPGRFSGRQFSNSRSEMNVSTLELGDSALYLCASSMTNEVGYTFGSGTRLTVV.

The chain links TRBV7-8 to TRBJ1-1; the D gene is possibly TRBD1 (5 bases). Germline V gene sequence: CDR1 SGHVS, CDR2 FQNEAQ. The CDR3 is made up of 14 amino acids. V was cut by 2 bases and J by 1 base, with 8 bases left in between. Here the CDR3 DNA reads TGTGCCAGCAGCTTATTTGGGGGGAACACTGAAGCTTTCTTT. Translation gives CASSLFGGNTEAFF.

V usage is TRBV30 and J usage is TRBJ1-1; D not certain. The germline gives CDR1 GTSNPN, CDR2 SVGIG (reference sequence). Trimming left V 3 bases short and J 2 bases short, with 10 bases between. The CDR3 loop spans 13 amino acids. The CDR3 sequence: CAWSPQPNTEAFF. CDR3 sequence (DNA): TGTGCCTGGAGCCCCCAACCCAACACTGAAGCTTTCTTT.

Concerning this clone: Other DNA sequences from this sample encode an identical CDR3 as well. The chain has TRBV27 and TRBJ2-7; 11 bases map to TRBD2. V was pared by 2 bases and J by 4 bases, with 4 bases of the junction left unmatched. In germline, CDR1 is MNHEY, CDR2 SMNVEV (reference sequence). The CDR3 runs to 15 residues. As DNA, the CDR3 is TGTGCCAGCAGTTTAAGGCTAGCGGGGGGTTACGAGCAGTACTTC. Its protein is CASSLRLAGGYEQYF.

This rearrangement joins TRBV4-3 to TRBJ1-4; D gene unclear. The CDR3 runs 15 residues. The germline V gene encodes CDR1 LGHNA and CDR2 YSLEER. V was clipped by 7 bases and J by 4 bases, with 16 bases between them. The CDR3, as DNA: TGCGCCAGCACCCCTGAGAACAGAGATAATGAAAAACTGTTTTTT. Encoded protein: CASTPENRDNEKLFF.

V usage is TRBV10-1 and J usage is TRBJ1-1, with no clear D. V dropped 10 bases and J dropped 7 bases, with 13 bases sitting between them. Germline V lookup: CDR1 WNHNN, CDR2 SYGVQD (reference sequence). The CDR3 spans 11 residues. The CDR3 loop reads CATSNGVEAFF. The CDR3 DNA sequence: TGCGCCACGTCTAACGGGGTTGAAGCTTTCTTT.

A note on this clone: Other nucleotide sequences in the sample specify the same CDR3. J is TRBJ2-1 and V is TRBV27; D is undetermined. Between the trimmed V and J ends, which lost 4 bases and 9 bases, there was a span of 7 bases. CDR3 length: 11 amino acids. From germline, CDR1 is MNHEY and CDR2 SMNVEV (reference sequence). CDR3 in DNA: TGTGCCAGCAGTTCAGGTATTGAGCAGTTCTTC. As protein: CASSSGIEQFF.

The chain recombines TRBV11-3 with TRBJ2-1, with D hard to call. This CDR3 contains 15 residues. V gave up 0 bases and J gave up 0 bases, with 6 bases separating them. Per germline, CDR1 SGHNT and CDR2 YENEEA. The CDR3 loop reads CASSLDGNSYNEQFF. CDR3 nucleotide sequence: TGTGCCAGCAGCTTAGATGGAAACTCCTACAATGAGCAGTTCTTC.

This chain connects TRBV4-1 to TRBJ1-1; the D is unclear. The V and J ends lost 4 bases and 7 bases respectively, with 13 bases between them. Germline-derived CDR1 and CDR2 are MGHRA and YSYEKL. The CDR3 contains 13 residues. The CDR3 region has the DNA TGCGCCAGCAGCCCCCGGATTGCCGTTGAAGCTTTCTTT. This encodes CASSPRIAVEAFF.

CDR3 in amino acids: CASSYSPGMNTEAFF. In nucleotides, the CDR3 is TGTGCCAGCAGTTACTCCCCAGGGATGAACACTGAAGCTTTCTTT. The gene calls are TRBV6-5 and TRBJ1-1, with D possibly being TRBD1 (5 bases). CDR3 length: 15 amino acids. Per germline, CDR1 MNHEY and CDR2 SVGAGI. Trimming took off 0 bases at V and 0 bases at J, with 8 bases between the two ends.

The V call is TRBV20-1, the J call TRBJ1-4; weak D call: TRBD1 (5 bases). This CDR3 is built from 10 residues. Germline V gene data show CDR1 as DFQATT and CDR2 as SNEGSKA (reference sequence). V was cut by 5 bases and J by 12 bases, with 10 bases left in between. The CDR3 loop is CSASGTELFF. The CDR3, as DNA: TGCAGTGCTTCCGGGACGGAACTGTTTTTT.